This T cell receptor (beta chain) was recorded in a study of T cells in Graves' hyperthyroidism and ophthalmopathy. Across the whole study: Specimen type is peripheral blood, collected at initial diagnosis prior to any treatment.

Trimming pared 3 bases from V and 0 bases from J, leaving 9 bases between. Germline values: CDR1 SGHRS, CDR2 YFSETQ. The CDR3 is 14 residues long. Absent ophthalmopathy progression within 18 months defined stable Graves' hyperthyroidism. Study-level points and caveats: Model output signaled ophthalmopathy a median roughly six months ahead of onset. Blood also held most thyroid clonotypes expanded beyond 0.001.

In its sample, this clonotype was seen many times. Its antigen remains unknown. There were TCR beta CDR3 regions amplified from RNA transcripts. HTBI primers were the set used in a first-round RT-PCR of the TCR CDR3. TCRdb reanalysed the multiplex PCR reads using MiXCR and keeps one entry per CDR3 protein. The sample records 350,000 to 400,000 distinct CDR3 sequences, 15% to 20% being singletons. This rearrangement joins TRBV5-1 to TRBJ1-1; D unclear. Input material: blood. This TCR was sampled from a woman aged 18-35 years with Graves' hyperthyroidism. CDR3 sequence reads: CASSSDIMNTEAFF. In DNA form, the CDR3 reads TGCGCCAGCAGCTCAGACATTATGAACACTGAAGCTTTCTTT. The variable domain in full, with the rest retrieved from reference TRBV5-1 and TRBJ1-1, is KAGVTQTPRYLIKTRGQQVTLSCSPISGHRSVSWYQQTPGQGLQFLFEYFSETQRNKGNFPGRFSGRQFSNSRSEMNVSTLELGDSALYLCASSSDIMNTEAFFGQGTRLTVV.